Below, 26 T cell receptor beta chains from the same sample are listed, as sequenced in a study of T-cell memory formation after mild COVID-19. MiXCR, applied by TCRdb to the 5' RACE reads, yields one record per CDR3 protein. The table shows about 150,000 distinct CDR3 sequences, with roughly 14% occurring only once. Sequenced material: PBMCs or a T cell subset sorted from them (not recorded which). The receptor source for this set is an adult woman who had mild COVID-19 (a few samples of this study predate the infection). Cell type and time point are not known.

The chain employs TRBV4-1 and TRBJ1-1, with D unresolved. The V end was cut by 4 bases, the J end by 3 bases, with 12 bases between. The germline gives CDR1 MGHRA, CDR2 YSYEKL. The CDR3 covers 14 residues. The CDR3 spells CASSLPGRDTEAFF. The CDR3 nucleotides are TGCGCCAGCAGCCTCCCCGGGAGGGACACTGAAGCTTTCTTT.

Written as DNA, the CDR3 is TGTGCCAGCTCCCGGGACTCCTCGTACCAAGAGACCCAGTACTTC. Translation gives CASSRDSSYQETQYF. The chain couples TRBV9 to TRBJ2-5, with a tentative D call TRBD2 (6 bases). The CDR3 runs 15 residues. In germline, CDR1 is SGDLS, CDR2 YYNGEE. V gave up 7 bases and J gave up 0 bases, with 16 bases separating them.

The CDR3 loop reads CASSLQSAGRFANEQFF. CDR3 coding DNA: TGTGCCAGCAGCTTACAGTCGGCGGGTCGTTTTGCCAATGAGCAGTTCTTC. The chain uses TRBV7-2 and TRBJ2-1, with D maybe TRBD2 (5 bases). The CDR3 is 17 amino acids. The V gene lost 2 bases and the J gene lost 6 bases, with 20 bases spanning the gap. CDR1 and CDR2 from the germline V gene are SGHTA and FQGNSA. Combining the CDR3 with reference TRBV7-2 and TRBJ2-1 gives the whole variable domain GAGVSQSPSNKVTEKGKDVELRCDPISGHTALYWYRQSLGQGLEFLIYFQGNSAPDKSGLPSDRFSAERTGGSVSTLTIQRTQQEDSAVYLCASSLQSAGRFANEQFFGPGTRLTVL.

This clonotype was found a few times. CDR3 protein: CASSPGTGSSSYEQYF. CDR3 DNA: TGTGCCAGCAGCCCGGGGACAGGGTCTTCCTCCTACGAGCAGTACTTC. V usage is TRBV9 and J usage is TRBJ2-7; 9 bases line up with TRBD1. CDR1 SGDLS and CDR2 YYNGEE come from the germline V gene. V shed 4 bases and J 0 bases; nucleotides not matched to a gene: 8. The CDR3 covers 16 residues.

The chain carries TRBV12-3 or TRBV12-4 and TRBJ2-1, with D tentatively TRBD2 (5 bases). There are 14 residues in the CDR3. V was pared by 7 bases and J by 0 bases, with 10 bases between. In nucleotides, the CDR3 is TGTGCCAGCACGCGGGCGAGCTCCTACAATGAGCAGTTCTTC. Protein: CASTRASSYNEQFF.

This clonotype turned up a few times. This sequence joins TRBV10-3 and TRBJ2-1; 12 bases map to TRBD2. The CDR3 has 19 amino acids. Per the germline V gene, CDR1 is ENHRY and CDR2 is SYGVKD. The J segment lost 9 bases and the V segment lost 3 bases, leaving 18 bases of the junction unmatched. CDR3 nucleotides: TGTGCCATCAGTGAAACGGGACTAGCGGGTGTCCCGGTTTTTGGTGAGCAGTTCTTC. Protein product: CAISETGLAGVPVFGEQFF.

This clonotype was counted only a few times. The rearrangement links TRBV9 to TRBJ1-1; weak D call: TRBD1 (5 bases). The germline V and J ends were trimmed by 0 bases and 3 bases, with 9 bases remaining between them. Germline CDR1 and CDR2: SGDLS and YYNGEE. The CDR3 totals 14 residues. CDR3 sequence (DNA): TGTGCCAGCAGCGTAGCCGACAGCTACACTGAAGCTTTCTTT. This gives the protein CASSVADSYTEAFF. Together with reference TRBV9 and TRBJ1-1, the CDR3 gives the full variable domain: DSGVTQTPKHLITATGQRVTLRCSPRSGDLSVYWYQQSLDQGLQFLIQYYNGEERAKGNILERFSAQQFPDLHSELNLSSLELGDSALYFCASSVADSYTEAFFGQGTRLTVV.

In this sample, this clonotype turned up a few times. The V call is TRBV6-5, the J call TRBJ1-1, with D possibly being TRBD1 (6 bases). The CDR3 spans 14 residues. The V and J ends lost 1 base and 4 bases respectively, with 10 bases between them. CDR1 and CDR2 (germline): MNHEY, SVGAGI. The CDR3 sequence is CASSYWVGGTEAFF. The CDR3 DNA reads as TGTGCCAGCAGTTACTGGGTAGGGGGCACTGAAGCTTTCTTT.

This clonotype was seen only a few times. The chain combines TRBV9 with TRBJ2-7, with D perhaps matching TRBD2 (5 bases). This CDR3 region has 15 residues. Germline CDR1 and CDR2: SGDLS and YYNGEE. V lost 4 bases and J 3 bases, leaving 17 bases between the germline ends. The CDR3 DNA reads TGTGCCAGCAGCCCTACGGGGAACCCCGTCTACGAGCAGTACTTC. This gives the protein CASSPTGNPVYEQYF.

A few counts support this clonotype. The CDR3 protein is CASSDFRDLIDTGELFF. CDR3 coding DNA: TGTGCCAGCAGTGATTTTAGGGATCTTATTGACACCGGGGAGCTGTTTTTT. The chain couples TRBV6-1 to TRBJ2-2; no firm D call. Trimming shortened V by 3 bases and J by 3 bases, and 17 bases separated the two germline ends. The CDR3 is made up of 17 amino acids. From germline, CDR1 is MNHNS and CDR2 SASEGT.

The chain combines TRBV18 with TRBJ2-5; TRBD2 agrees at 9 bases. The trim removed 6 bases at V and 0 bases at J, leaving 8 bases unmatched. Germline values: CDR1 KGHSH, CDR2 LQKENI. The CDR3 is 16 amino acids. The chain's CDR3 is CASSPTSGTYQETQYF. CDR3 nucleotides: TGTGCCAGCTCCCCGACTAGCGGCACGTACCAAGAGACCCAGTACTTC.

The V gene is TRBV3-1, the J gene TRBJ1-2; D is undetermined. This CDR3 is 13 amino acids long. Between the trimmed V and J ends, which lost 0 bases and 4 bases, there was a span of 6 bases. The V gene's germline CDR1 is LGHDT and CDR2 YNNKEL (reference sequence). CDR3 in amino acids: CASSQDHGYGYTF. The CDR3 nucleotides are TGTGCCAGCAGCCAAGATCATGGCTATGGCTACACCTTC.

The V and J genes are TRBV7-6 and TRBJ1-6; D possibly corresponds to TRBD1 (5 bases). Germline V gene data show CDR1 as SGHVS and CDR2 as FNYEAQ. The CDR3 length is 14 residues. Trimming pared 4 bases from V and 10 bases from J, leaving 14 bases between. For the CDR3, the DNA is TGTGCCAGCAGCTCCCAGCAGGGTTTGTCACCCCTCCACTTT. The encoded protein is CASSSQQGLSPLHF.

This clonotype appeared a few times. This rearrangement joins TRBV3-1 to TRBJ1-1; 11 bases align to TRBD1. Trimming cost V 4 bases and J 4 bases; bases outside gene matches: 5. CDR3 length: 15 amino acids. The germline V gene has CDR1 LGHDT and CDR2 YNNKEL (reference sequence). DNA of the CDR3: TGTGCCAGCAGCCCCTTGGGACAGGGGGGCACTGAAGCTTTCTTT. It specifies CASSPLGQGGTEAFF.

This clonotype was seen a handful of times. The chain joins TRBV12-3 or TRBV12-4 to TRBJ2-1; D is undetermined. Trimming stripped 6 bases from V and 8 bases from J, with 14 bases between. This CDR3 is 13 amino acids long. CDR3 in amino acids: CASSSGPWDEQFF. The CDR3 coding sequence is TGTGCCAGCAGCTCTGGACCCTGGGATGAGCAGTTCTTC.

This clonotype was counted a few times. The chain uses TRBV3-1 and TRBJ1-2; 8 bases are a match to TRBD1. The CDR3 loop spans 15 amino acids. J was trimmed by 6 bases and V by 5 bases; bases with no gene match: 11. Germline loops: CDR1 LGHDT, CDR2 YNNKEL (reference sequence). CDR3 residues: CASSSRTGTDHGYTF. CDR3 in DNA: TGTGCCAGCAGCTCCAGGACAGGGACCGACCATGGCTACACCTTC.

The V gene is TRBV7-2, the J gene TRBJ2-7, with a possible D match to TRBD2 (5 bases). Germline assignment: CDR1 SGHTA and CDR2 FQGNSA. The CDR3 covers 13 residues. V lost 5 bases to trimming and J lost 4 bases, with 12 bases between them. CDR3 nucleotides: TGTGCCAGCAGCGGGGTTAGCGAGTACGAGCAGTACTTC. Residues: CASSGVSEYEQYF.

This clonotype was seen a handful of times. This chain uses TRBV11-2 with TRBJ2-5, with a possible D match to TRBD1 (6 bases). The CDR3 totals 18 residues. Germline CDR1 and CDR2: SGHAT and FQNNGV. The ends were cut back, 1 base at V and 1 base at J, with 19 bases in the middle. For the CDR3, the DNA is TGTGCCAGCAGCTTAGGGGGACATTTCCCTAGTATCCAAGAGACCCAGTACTTC. It yields the protein CASSLGGHFPSIQETQYF.

There are a few counts of this clonotype. This chain's CDR3 is CSARPGYEQYF. The CDR3 nucleotides are TGCAGTGCTAGACCCGGTTACGAGCAGTACTTC. V gene TRBV20-1 combines with J gene TRBJ2-7; no clear D gene. The V and J ends lost 2 bases and 4 bases respectively, with 6 bases between them. The CDR3 length is 11 residues. Looked up from germline, CDR1 is DFQATT and CDR2 is SNEGSKA (reference sequence).

This clonotype was observed many times. CDR3 sequence reads: CASTLGEPKNIQYF. CDR3 in DNA: TGTGCCAGCACCCTCGGGGAACCCAAAAACATTCAGTACTTC. This chain connects TRBV2 to TRBJ2-4; maybe TRBD2 (5 bases). The germline CDR1 and CDR2 sequences are SNHLY and FYNNEI. CDR3 length: 14 residues. V was pared by 7 bases and J by 2 bases, with 12 bases between.

The chain is built from TRBV5-1 and TRBJ2-7, with 10 bases aligning to TRBD1. The CDR3 spans 14 residues. V shed 2 bases and J 5 bases; nucleotides not matched to a gene: 4. Germline loops: CDR1 SGHRS, CDR2 YFSETQ. CDR3 DNA: TGCGCCAGCAGCTTCGACAGGGGGCGAAACGAGCAGTACTTC. This translates into CASSFDRGRNEQYF.

The J gene is TRBJ2-4, the V gene TRBV6-5, with D unresolved. V gave up 6 bases and J gave up 3 bases, with 9 bases separating them. CDR1 is MNHEY, CDR2 SVGAGI, per germline. The CDR3 totals 13 residues. The CDR3 bases are TGTGCCAGCAGGGACCTGGGCAAAAACATTCAGTACTTC. Residues: CASRDLGKNIQYF.

The chain uses TRBV12-3 or TRBV12-4 and TRBJ1-5, with D perhaps matching TRBD1 (6 bases). V dropped 3 bases and J dropped 5 bases, with 8 bases sitting between them. The CDR3 covers 13 residues. DNA of the CDR3: TGTGCCAGCAGTTTCAGGGGAGATCAGCCCCAGCATTTT. It is translated as CASSFRGDQPQHF.

This clonotype was detected only a few times. This sequence joins TRBV4-2 and TRBJ1-5; unclear D gene. The CDR3 runs to 14 residues. Germline-derived CDR1 and CDR2 are LGHNA and YNFKEQ. V was pared by 1 base and J by 3 bases, with 7 bases between. In DNA, the CDR3 is TGTGCCAGCAGCCAAGGACCGCTCAATCAGCCCCAGCATTTT. Amino acid sequence: CASSQGPLNQPQHF.

The chain employs TRBV11-2 and TRBJ2-1, with 7 bases lining up with TRBD2. CDR1 and CDR2 from the germline V gene are SGHAT and FQNNGV. The CDR3 is 17 residues long. J lost 2 bases, V lost 1 base, and 8 bases had no gene match. In DNA, the CDR3 is TGTGCCAGCAGCTTAGTCACGGCGGGAGTAGCCTACAATGAGCAGTTCTTC. Its protein is CASSLVTAGVAYNEQFF.

The chain joins TRBV12-3 or TRBV12-4 to TRBJ1-1, with no clear D. The CDR3 length is 14 residues. V dropped 3 bases and J dropped 0 bases, with 8 bases sitting between them. The DNA of the CDR3 is TGTGCCAGCAGTTTGTCAGCCATGAACACTGAAGCTTTCTTT. Its protein is CASSLSAMNTEAFF.